The table lists the clone carrying this T cell receptor beta chain with a few counts. Its specificity is unknown. The memory fraction was CD4+CD45RO+CD25- cells. TCRdb analysed the 5' RACE reads with MiXCR anew, one entry per CDR3 protein. The repertoire holds about 57,000 distinct CDR3 sequences, with 25% to 30% as singletons. The CDR3 sequence is 15 residues long. Per germline, CDR1 SQVTM and CDR2 ANQGSEA. Unmatched junction bases numbered 4, after V lost 8 bases and J lost 0 bases. Study findings and constraints: Tumor Treg TCRs overlapped most with tumor naive CD4+ cells. Whole repertoires were not studied in the larger cohort, only one V-J beta rearrangement.

Sequenced: tumor-infiltrating memory CD4+ T cells sorted from the breast tumor. The subset: memory CD4+ T cells, CD4+CD45RO+CD25-. The J gene is TRBJ2-1, the V gene TRBV29-1; 13 bases fit TRBD2. This TCR derives from a female donor with breast cancer. CDR3: CSTRTSGSSYNEQFF. The DNA of the CDR3 is TGCAGCACCAGGACTAGCGGGAGCTCCTACAATGAGCAGTTCTTC.